A single sample gave rise to the 8 T cell receptor beta chains below, sequenced in a study of T cell responses to AZD1222 COVID-19 vaccine. Profiled with immunoSEQ multiplex PCR; TCRdb holds only in-frame clones, not every one. The profile shows 75,000 to 95,000 clones, approximately 90% of them singletons. The material sequenced was peripheral blood, taken 28 days after the second AZD1222 dose. The receptors come from an adult who received the AZD1222 COVID-19 vaccine.

The chain combines TRBV29-1 with TRBJ1-1; D uncertain. The ends were cut back, 0 bases at V and 1 base at J, with 9 bases in the middle. The CDR3 totals 14 residues. Per the germline V gene, CDR1 is SQVTM and CDR2 is ANQGSEA. CDR3 loop: CSVEDGNPNTEAFF. In DNA, the CDR3 is TGCAGCGTTGAAGATGGCAACCCGAACACTGAAGCTTTCTTT.

This chain connects TRBV6-5 to TRBJ1-6, with a tentative D call TRBD1 (6 bases). This CDR3 has 13 residues. Trimming removed 6 bases at V and 7 bases at J, with 10 bases between. Per the germline V gene, CDR1 is MNHEY and CDR2 is SVGAGI. The CDR3 DNA follows: TGTGCCAGCAGATGGGACAACAATTCACCCCTCCACTTT. It translates to CASRWDNNSPLHF.

V and J are TRBV19 and TRBJ2-1, with D hard to call. CDR1 LNHDA and CDR2 SQIVND come from the germline V gene (reference sequence). This CDR3 spans 13 amino acids. Trimming took off 1 base at V and 8 bases at J, with 9 bases between the two ends. The CDR3 DNA reads TGTGCCAGTAGTATAGGGGAAGGCTATGAGCAGTTCTTC. Translation: CASSIGEGYEQFF.

This chain links TRBV7-3 with TRBJ2-7; 10 nucleotides match TRBD1. The germline gives CDR1 SGHTA, CDR2 FQGTGA. V was clipped by 5 bases and J by 2 bases; unmatched bases: 6. The CDR3 is 15 residues long. CDR3 region: CASSVTGGETYEQYF. The CDR3 DNA reads TGTGCCAGCAGCGTGACAGGGGGCGAAACCTACGAGCAGTACTTC.

In DNA form, the CDR3 reads TGTGCCAGCAGTGACTCCATTATGGCTCGGCCCCAGCATTTT. It is translated as CASSDSIMARPQHF. The V call is TRBV2, the J call TRBJ1-5; no firm D call. The CDR3 runs to 14 residues. Deletions cut 3 bases from V and 9 bases from J, with 15 bases between. From germline, CDR1 is SNHLY and CDR2 FYNNEI. The complete variable domain, with remaining parts taken from reference TRBV2 and TRBJ1-5, reads EPEVTQTPSHQVTQMGQEVILRCVPISNHLYFYWYRQILGQKVEFLVSFYNNEISEKSEIFDDQFSVERPDGSNFTLKIRSTKLEDSAMYFCASSDSIMARPQHFGDGTRLSIL.

The rearrangement joins TRBV27 to TRBJ2-7, with 8 positions matching TRBD1. The trim removed 1 base at V and 2 bases at J, leaving 4 bases unmatched. In germline, CDR1 is MNHEY, CDR2 SMNVEV (reference sequence). The CDR3 is made up of 15 amino acids. In DNA form, the CDR3 reads TGTGCCAGCAGTTTATATACAGGGGGGACCTACGAGCAGTACTTC. This translates into CASSLYTGGTYEQYF.

V and J are TRBV3-1 (or the pseudogene TRBV3-2) and TRBJ1-2; 7 nucleotides line up with TRBD1. J gave up 6 bases and V 3 bases, and 1 base lay outside the gene matches. Germline V CDR1 and CDR2: LGHDT, YNNKEL (reference sequence). The length of the CDR3 is 12 residues. In nucleotides, the CDR3 is TGTGCCAGCAGCCACAGGGGGGATGGCTACACCTTC. Its translation is CASSHRGDGYTF.

This chain joins TRBV12-3 or TRBV12-4 and TRBJ1-2; possible D gene TRBD1, 5 bases. Trimming left V 8 bases short and J 5 bases short, with 12 bases between. The CDR3 has 12 amino acids. The CDR3 spells CASGTAGYGYTF. The CDR3 DNA sequence: TGTGCCAGCGGGACGGCCGGTTATGGCTACACCTTC.